This is a list of T cell receptor beta chains from one sample in a study of beta chain features in type 1 diabetes. Repertoires were generated with immunoSEQ multiplex PCR, while TCRdb's copy carries only in-frame clones and drops some. The table includes 600,000 or so clones, roughly an eighth detected once. Source material: naive CD4+ T cells from blood. The receptors here all came from a man younger than 45 with type 1 diabetes. The CDR3 runs from the conserved cysteine through the conserved F or W. The order of the fields is V gene, J gene, CDR3 protein.

TRBV2,TRBJ1-5,CASSDRVMVQPQHF
TRBV7-7,TRBJ2-5,CASSRGGGETQYF
TRBV5-4,TRBJ1-2,CASSQQGGYGYTF
TRBV10-3,TRBJ2-7,CAISESTVYEQYF
TRBV5-1,TRBJ1-3,CASSRGTGLSGNTIYF
TRBV14,TRBJ1-6,CASSQDPEPISPLHF
TRBV10-3,TRBJ1-4,CAIKAGIDDEKLFF
TRBV5-6,TRBJ2-5,CASSLDTIQETQYF
TRBV30,TRBJ1-6,CAWSVRLGVSPLHF
TRBV29-1,TRBJ1-5,CRPIAGTGPNQPQHF
TRBV7-8,TRBJ2-3,CASSRDRGRPDTQYF
TRBV6-5,TRBJ1-6,CASSYGGAGSPLHF
TRBV6-9,TRBJ2-5,CASSYRGEVETQYF
TRBV7-9,TRBJ1-5,CASSLWAGGGNQPQHF
TRBV27,TRBJ1-5,CASSLKGGQPQHF
TRBV19,TRBJ1-5,CASSNKQASNQPQHF
TRBV5-1,TRBJ1-6,CASSLGVQVTSPLHF
TRBV14,TRBJ1-6,CASSQDRPGTFNSPLHF
TRBV29-1,TRBJ2-7,CSAVPGQGKGEQYF
TRBV15,TRBJ2-3,CATSSRGGADTQYF
TRBV30,TRBJ2-6,CAQSWGGAGANVLTF
TRBV4-2,TRBJ2-1,CASSQFSGGDYNEQFF
TRBV6-1,TRBJ1-5,CATIWSDSNQPQHF
TRBV18,TRBJ1-2,CASSIQGSFYGYTF
TRBV7-2,TRBJ2-3,CASSPQGWGTQYF
TRBV10-1,TRBJ1-5,CASSESGQPQHF
TRBV19,TRBJ1-5,CASSIADSNQPQHF
TRBV7-2,TRBJ1-2,CASSLGPDSYGYTF
TRBV6-5,TRBJ1-4,CASSYTGTYEKLFF
TRBV11-1,TRBJ1-2,CASSFVTDSNYGYTF
TRBV29-1,TRBJ1-5,CSVAIRGWGNQPQHF
TRBV10-3,TRBJ2-7,CAISDPDRVNEQYF
TRBV5-8,TRBJ2-7,CASSYQTPYEQYF